This T cell receptor (beta chain) came from a study of metastatic and nonmetastatic thyroid tumors. The germline gives CDR1 SGHDT, CDR2 YYEEEE. This CDR3 is built from 13 residues. This clone was detected once. Relative to the germline gene, one junction end is altered; a read error may explain this. Using MiXCR, TCRdb re-called clones from the PCR reads. The sample yields over 20,000 clones, about a quarter seen once. Before thyroid surgery, none of the patients had received any treatment. The chain joins TRBV5-6 to TRBJ2-1; D perhaps matches TRBD2 (5 bases). The TCR comes from a female donor with papillary thyroid cancer or a benign thyroid nodule (not recorded which). Some clones in this sample may be carry-over from other donors' samples. Sequenced material: blood. DNA for the CDR3: TGTGCCAGCAGCTCGGACGGGGTCAATGAGCAGATGTTC. It is translated as CASSSDGVNEQMF.